This passage covers 18 T cell receptor beta chains from one sample sequenced in a study of blood T cells in healthy people across ages. Sample-barcoded 5' priming and a J-beta primer mix drove a second PCR of about 6 to 11 cycles. One entry per CDR3 protein, called by TCRdb with MiXCR from the 5' RACE reads. The sample carries 1.5 million to 2 million distinct CDR3 sequences, 28% recorded once. The sequenced sample consisted of blood. These receptors all come from a woman aged 30 to 39 in good health.

The chain joins TRBV20-1 to TRBJ2-7; a possible D gene is TRBD1 (6 bases). The CDR3 has 13 residues. Looked up from germline, CDR1 is DFQATT and CDR2 is SNEGSKA (reference sequence). Trimming shortened V by 4 bases and J by 5 bases, and 15 bases separated the two germline ends. The CDR3 DNA is TGCAGTGCTAAGCAGGGGTCTCGGGACGAGCAGTACTTC. It codes for CSAKQGSRDEQYF.

The sample holds a few counts of this clonotype. The rearrangement links TRBV4-3 to TRBJ1-5, with 10 bases that match TRBD1. The germline V gene has CDR1 LGHNA and CDR2 YSLEER. This CDR3 region has 15 residues. With V trimmed by 0 bases and J by 7 bases, 3 bases remained unmatched. Written as DNA, the CDR3 is TGCGCCAGCAGCCAAGAATGGGACAGGGGACAGCCCCAGCATTTT. Its protein product is CASSQEWDRGQPQHF.

Many counts were recorded for this clonotype. The V gene is TRBV7-6, the J gene TRBJ2-1, with TRBD1 matching over 11 bases. The CDR3 is 16 amino acids. After removal of 5 bases from V and 8 bases from J, the junction contained 11 bases not matched to a gene. Germline-derived CDR1 and CDR2 are SGHVS and FNYEAQ. The chain's CDR3 is CASSRRGTGGSDEQFF. CDR3 coding DNA: TGTGCCAGCAGCAGACGAGGGACAGGGGGGTCGGATGAGCAGTTCTTC.

This clonotype was seen many times. The chain recombines TRBV19 with TRBJ2-4, with 7 bases fitting TRBD2. V lost 6 bases to trimming and J lost 4 bases; unmatched junction nucleotides: 3. The CDR3 contains 13 residues. Germline values: CDR1 LNHDA, CDR2 SQIVND (reference sequence). In DNA, the CDR3 is TGTGCCAGTAGCCGGGACTATAAAAACATTCAGTACTTC. Protein sequence: CASSRDYKNIQYF.

This clonotype has ten or more counts. This chain connects TRBV14 to TRBJ2-5; the D gene is possibly TRBD2 (6 bases). Germline values: CDR1 SGHDN, CDR2 FVKESK. CDR3 length: 15 residues. V shed 1 base and J shed 4 bases, with 13 bases lying between them. In DNA, the CDR3 is TGTGCCAGCAGCCAAGTATTTGGGGGGAGAGAGACCCAGTACTTC. As protein: CASSQVFGGRETQYF.

V usage is TRBV7-2 and J usage is TRBJ2-5, with 13 bases lining up with TRBD2. Germline assignment: CDR1 SGHTA and CDR2 FQGNSA. The CDR3 consists of 14 residues. V lost 4 bases and J lost 13; bases outside the gene matches: 9. CDR3 in DNA: TGTGCCAGCAGCTCCGGGACTAGCGGGATGGGGGGGTACTTC. Protein product: CASSSGTSGMGGYF.

This clonotype was recorded at least ten times. The chain carries TRBV20-1 and TRBJ2-3; D gene unclear. The CDR3 runs 14 residues. Trimming took 0 bases from V and 2 from J, leaving 9 bases between them. Germline V gene sequence: CDR1 DFQATT, CDR2 SNEGSKA (reference sequence). The CDR3 reads CSARDPGVTDTQYF. DNA of the CDR3: TGCAGTGCTAGAGATCCTGGGGTCACAGATACGCAGTATTTT.

The chain links TRBV6-6 to TRBJ1-4, with D unresolved. CDR1 MNHNY and CDR2 SVGAGI come from the germline V gene (reference sequence). The CDR3 extends over 12 amino acids. V was clipped by 7 bases and J by 4 bases, with 7 bases between them. The CDR3 DNA reads TGTGCCAGCACCCGGGGTAATGAAAAACTGTTTTTT. It yields the protein CASTRGNEKLFF.

This clonotype was seen only a few times. The chain is built from TRBV7-2 and TRBJ1-2; unclear D gene. Trimming removed 6 bases from V and 0 bases from J, with 20 bases in between. The CDR3 runs 17 residues. Germline CDR1 is SGHTA and CDR2 is FQGNSA. The CDR3: CASSLLRQRRTNYGYTF. For the CDR3, the DNA is TGTGCCAGCAGTTTACTCCGGCAGCGGAGAACTAACTATGGCTACACCTTC.

This clonotype showed up many times. The J gene is TRBJ1-2, the V gene TRBV7-9; weak D call: TRBD1 (6 bases). The CDR3 contains 13 residues. The germline V gene has CDR1 SEHNR and CDR2 FQNEAQ (reference sequence). The V gene lost 8 bases and the J gene lost 4 bases, with 14 bases spanning the gap. CDR3 sequence reads: CASSRGAIYGYTF. The CDR3 DNA sequence: TGTGCCAGCTCGCGGGGGGCTATCTATGGCTACACCTTC. Variable domain in full (rest from reference TRBV7-9 and TRBJ1-2): DTGVSQNPRHKITKRGQNVTFRCDPISEHNRLYWYRQTLGQGPEFLTYFQNEAQLEKSRLLSDRFSAERPKGSFSTLEIQRTEQGDSAMYLCASSRGAIYGYTFGSGTRLTVV.

This clonotype showed up many times. The DNA of the CDR3 is TGTGCCAGCAGCTACGGACAGGGGTTAGAGACCCAGTACTTC. This codes for CASSYGQGLETQYF. The genes are TRBV7-2 and TRBJ2-5; 9 nucleotides agree with TRBD1. CDR1 is SGHTA, CDR2 FQGNSA, per germline. The trim removed 4 bases at V and 4 bases at J, leaving 4 bases unmatched. This CDR3 is 14 amino acids long.

This clonotype has just a few counts. The rearrangement uses TRBV25-1 and TRBJ2-2; D possibly uses TRBD1 or TRBD2 (5 bases each). V was trimmed by 8 bases and J by 6 bases, leaving 7 bases between them. The germline gives CDR1 MGHDK, CDR2 SYGVNS. The CDR3 length is 11 residues. The CDR3 loop is CASQGPGELFF. In nucleotides, the CDR3 is TGTGCCAGCCAGGGACCCGGGGAGCTGTTTTTT.

This clonotype was counted only a few times. The gene calls are TRBV3-1 and TRBJ2-3, with D perhaps matching TRBD2 (6 bases). The CDR3 is 13 amino acids. V lost 2 bases and J 10 bases, leaving 13 bases between the germline ends. CDR1 is LGHDT, CDR2 YNNKEL, per germline (reference sequence). Written as DNA, the CDR3 is TGTGCCAGCAGCCAACTGGGACTGAATCCGCAGTATTTT. Residues: CASSQLGLNPQYF.

The table lists this clonotype with a few counts. J is TRBJ1-3 and V is TRBV7-2; possible D gene TRBD1, 6 bases. Per germline, CDR1 SGHTA and CDR2 FQGNSA. CDR3 length equals 16 residues. Deletions cut 3 bases from V and 2 bases from J, with 14 bases between. For the CDR3, the DNA is TGTGCCAGCAGCTTCCTACAGGGTACTCCTGGAAACACCATATATTTT. This sequence encodes CASSFLQGTPGNTIYF.

This clonotype was counted a few times. The rearrangement links TRBV7-2 to TRBJ2-7; no definite D call. Trimming took 4 bases from V and 5 from J, leaving 15 bases between them. Germline V gene sequence: CDR1 SGHTA, CDR2 FQGNSA. The CDR3 extends over 14 amino acids. DNA for the CDR3: TGTGCCAGCAGCTCCGCGACCGCGTTGAACGAGCAGTACTTC. Protein product: CASSSATALNEQYF. The whole variable domain, remainder taken from reference TRBV7-2 and TRBJ2-7, is GAGVSQSPSNKVTEKGKDVELRCDPISGHTALYWYRQSLGQGLEFLIYFQGNSAPDKSGLPSDRFSAERTGGSVSTLTIQRTQQEDSAVYLCASSSATALNEQYFGPGTRLTVT.

This clonotype showed up just a few times. V gene TRBV7-2 combines with J gene TRBJ1-5; 10 bases match TRBD1. V lost 6 bases and J lost 5; bases outside the gene matches: 4. Germline CDR1 SGHTA, CDR2 FQGNSA. The CDR3 has 14 amino acids. The CDR3 loop is CASRSGTGDQPQHF. The DNA of the CDR3 is TGTGCCAGCAGGTCCGGGACAGGGGATCAGCCCCAGCATTTT. The whole variable domain, filled in from reference TRBV7-2 and TRBJ1-5, reads GAGVSQSPSNKVTEKGKDVELRCDPISGHTALYWYRQSLGQGLEFLIYFQGNSAPDKSGLPSDRFSAERTGGSVSTLTIQRTQQEDSAVYLCASRSGTGDQPQHFGDGTRLSIL.

V and J are TRBV10-3 and TRBJ2-1, with 8 bases lining up with TRBD2. Germline values: CDR1 ENHRY, CDR2 SYGVKD. The CDR3 contains 14 residues. The ends lost 5 bases at V and 6 bases at J; junction bases unmatched: 6. The DNA for the CDR3 is TGTGCCATCAGTAACCGGGAGGGGCGCAATGAGCAGTTCTTC. This encodes CAISNREGRNEQFF.

This clonotype was recorded a few times. The chain employs TRBV5-1 and TRBJ2-3, with no clear D. The CDR3 has 17 amino acids. CDR1 is SGHRS and CDR2 is YFSETQ in the germline V gene. V lost 0 bases, J lost 0 bases, and 14 bases lay in between. As DNA, the CDR3 is TGCGCCAGCAGCTTGGGGTCTTACAGAACTAGCACAGATACGCAGTATTTT. It specifies CASSLGSYRTSTDTQYF. The whole variable domain, remainder taken from reference TRBV5-1 and TRBJ2-3, is KAGVTQTPRYLIKTRGQQVTLSCSPISGHRSVSWYQQTPGQGLQFLFEYFSETQRNKGNFPGRFSGRQFSNSRSEMNVSTLELGDSALYLCASSLGSYRTSTDTQYFGPGTRLTVL.